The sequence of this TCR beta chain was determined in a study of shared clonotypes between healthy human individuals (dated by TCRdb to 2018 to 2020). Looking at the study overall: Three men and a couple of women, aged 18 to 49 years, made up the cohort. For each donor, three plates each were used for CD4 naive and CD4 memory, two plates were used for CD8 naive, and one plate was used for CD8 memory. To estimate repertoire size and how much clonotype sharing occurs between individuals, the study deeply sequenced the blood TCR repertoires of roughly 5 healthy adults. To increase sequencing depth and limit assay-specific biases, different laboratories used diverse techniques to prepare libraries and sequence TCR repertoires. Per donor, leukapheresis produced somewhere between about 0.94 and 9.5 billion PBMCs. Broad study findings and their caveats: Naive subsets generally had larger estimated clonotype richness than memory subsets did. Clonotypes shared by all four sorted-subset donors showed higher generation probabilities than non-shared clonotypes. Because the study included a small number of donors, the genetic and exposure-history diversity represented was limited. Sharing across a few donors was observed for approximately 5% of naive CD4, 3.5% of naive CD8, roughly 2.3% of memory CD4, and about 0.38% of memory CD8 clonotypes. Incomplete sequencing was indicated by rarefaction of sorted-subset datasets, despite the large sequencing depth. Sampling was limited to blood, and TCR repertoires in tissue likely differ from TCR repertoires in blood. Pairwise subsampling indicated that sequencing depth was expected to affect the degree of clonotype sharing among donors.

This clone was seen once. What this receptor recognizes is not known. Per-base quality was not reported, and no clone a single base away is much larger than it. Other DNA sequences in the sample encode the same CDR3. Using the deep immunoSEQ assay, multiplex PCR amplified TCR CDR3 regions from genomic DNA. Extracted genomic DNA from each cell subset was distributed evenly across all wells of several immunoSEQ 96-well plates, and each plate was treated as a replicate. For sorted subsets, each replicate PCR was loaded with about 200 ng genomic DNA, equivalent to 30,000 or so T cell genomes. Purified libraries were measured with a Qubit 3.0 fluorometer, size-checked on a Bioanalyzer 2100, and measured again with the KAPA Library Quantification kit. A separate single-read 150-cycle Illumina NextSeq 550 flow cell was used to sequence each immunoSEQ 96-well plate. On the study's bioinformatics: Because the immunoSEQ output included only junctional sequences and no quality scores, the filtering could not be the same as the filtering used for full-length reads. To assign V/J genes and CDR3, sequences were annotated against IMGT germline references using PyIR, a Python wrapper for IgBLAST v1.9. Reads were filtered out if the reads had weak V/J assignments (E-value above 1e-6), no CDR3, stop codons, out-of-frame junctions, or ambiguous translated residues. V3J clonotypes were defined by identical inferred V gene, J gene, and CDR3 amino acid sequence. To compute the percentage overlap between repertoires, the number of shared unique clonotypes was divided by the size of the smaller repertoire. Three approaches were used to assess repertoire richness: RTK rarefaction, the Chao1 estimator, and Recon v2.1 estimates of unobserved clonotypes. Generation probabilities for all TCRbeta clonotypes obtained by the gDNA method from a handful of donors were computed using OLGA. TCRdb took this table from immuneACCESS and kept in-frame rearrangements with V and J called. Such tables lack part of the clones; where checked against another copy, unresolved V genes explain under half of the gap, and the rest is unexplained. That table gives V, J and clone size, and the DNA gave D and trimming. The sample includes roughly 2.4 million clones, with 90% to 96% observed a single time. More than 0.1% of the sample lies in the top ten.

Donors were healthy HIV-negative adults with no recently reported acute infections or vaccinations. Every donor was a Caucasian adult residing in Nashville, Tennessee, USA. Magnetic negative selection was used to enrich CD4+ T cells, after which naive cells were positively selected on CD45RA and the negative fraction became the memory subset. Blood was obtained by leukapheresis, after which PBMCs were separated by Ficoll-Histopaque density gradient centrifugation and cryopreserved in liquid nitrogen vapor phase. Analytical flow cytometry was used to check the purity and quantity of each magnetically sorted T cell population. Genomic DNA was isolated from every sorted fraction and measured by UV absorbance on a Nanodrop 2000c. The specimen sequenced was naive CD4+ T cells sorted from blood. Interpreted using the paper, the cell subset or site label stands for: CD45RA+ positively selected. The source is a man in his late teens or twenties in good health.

In nucleotides, the sequence is TGTGCCAGCTCACCACAGGGAAGCTCCTATAATTCACCCCTCCACTTT. It codes for CASSPQGSSYNSPLHF. The chain is made from TRBV18 and TRBJ1-6; the D gene cannot be named for sure. The CDR3 contains 16 residues, cysteine and phenylalanine counted. The kept DNA is CDR3 alone, 48 bases in frame from the first base. CDR1 and CDR2 (KGHSH, LQKENI) derive from the germline V gene. The trim is 1 base for V and 0 bases for J, with a gap of 7 bases between the germline ends.